This T cell receptor beta chain was captured by sequencing in a study of identical twins (TCRdb year 2016). Background for the entire study: To test whether fetal clonotypes persist, this study deep-sequenced TCR alpha and beta repertoires from monozygotic twins, from unrelated adults of various ages, and from cord blood. Replicate twin experiments were performed at different times using different library preparation protocols to rule out contamination.

Results the study describes overall, beyond this receptor: In beta out-of-frame sequences, excess twin sharing was weaker, because having fewer shared sequences lowered the signal-to-noise ratio. Zero-insertion analyses could be partly confounded by invariant T cells such as MAIT and iNKT, though diverse VJ usage argued against such confounding for most clonotypes. Compared with coincidental sharing between unrelated individuals, out-of-frame TCR alpha sequences shared between twins showed an excess of sequences with low generation probability. Fewer insertions were carried by abundant cord blood beta clonotypes; a weaker similar trend was observed in young adult naive repertoires, while no such trend was observed in memory repertoires. Recombination models systematically underestimated out-of-frame TCR alpha sharing in monozygotic twins but agreed with sharing between unrelated individuals. Because the same donors could not be followed over many years, the conclusions relied on cross-sectional statistical analysis.

The CDR3 numbers 15 residues from cysteine through phenylalanine. The kept DNA is CDR3 alone, 45 bases in frame from the first base. Deletion took 5 bases off V and 0 bases off J, with a span of 14 bases between the germline ends. CDR1 is given as LGHNT and CDR2 as FRNRAP, both from the germline V gene. Comment on this clonotype: Its antigen remains undetermined. Base qualities are not recorded, but no much larger clone differs from it by a single base.

Every donor was a healthy Caucasian. Three pairs of female monozygotic twins, all aged about 18 to 30 years, made up the twin cohort. Positive isolation kits from Invitrogen were used to isolate CD4+ and CD8+ T cell populations. The method behind the library was 5' RACE. Instrument on record: Illumina HiSeq 2000. A universal primer binding site was introduced by template switching, and a unique molecular identifier was present in the final cDNA, enabling accurate counting of TCR cDNA molecules. Specific primers in the conserved constant-segment region were used to synthesize first-strand cDNA for TCR alpha and beta chains. To control for contamination, every cDNA library was double barcoded, receiving both a SMART-Mk sample barcode and Illumina barcodes. TruSeq adapter sequences along with Illumina sample barcodes were introduced in two successive PCR steps. The Illumina HiSeq platform was used with custom primers to sequence TCR alpha and beta cDNA libraries. The paper's data handling went like this. MiGEC was used to process raw reads and extract unique molecular identifiers, and MiXCR was used to find CDR3 positions. Recombination models were inferred per individual with the repgenHMM and IGoR tools using an EM algorithm. The tcR package in R was used for shared clonotype analysis, with sharing normalized by the product of cloneset sizes. Out-of-frame nonproductive sequences were analyzed to study raw recombination free of thymic and clonal selection effects. TCRdb applied fastp at Q25 and MiXCR to the public reads, then kept only in-frame beta chains. Duplicate CDR3 protein sequences are folded into a single record with the most common DNA and genes. These V and J calls are TCRdb output, not the study's own analysis. Within this sample are about 480,000 distinct CDR3 sequences, with 14% of them counted one time only. Of the sample, 0.52% falls within the top ten clones.

The same specimen was also included in a second study, on yellow fever vaccine responses in identical twins. The second investigation adds: The T cell response to vaccination in identical twins was reported by the authors to appear partly convergent and partly personalized. Focusing on identical twins, the study followed the T cell clones that responded to the vaccine, and did so with precision.

The receptor's source is a woman aged 18-35 years in good health. This chain joins TRBV12-5 to TRBJ2-7, with TRBD2 as a weak D call on 5 bases. Sequencing used CD4+ T cells sorted from blood. The CDR3 region: CASGRERMSSYEQYF. The sequence in DNA is TGTGCTAGTGGTAGGGAGCGGATGAGCTCCTACGAGCAGTACTTC.